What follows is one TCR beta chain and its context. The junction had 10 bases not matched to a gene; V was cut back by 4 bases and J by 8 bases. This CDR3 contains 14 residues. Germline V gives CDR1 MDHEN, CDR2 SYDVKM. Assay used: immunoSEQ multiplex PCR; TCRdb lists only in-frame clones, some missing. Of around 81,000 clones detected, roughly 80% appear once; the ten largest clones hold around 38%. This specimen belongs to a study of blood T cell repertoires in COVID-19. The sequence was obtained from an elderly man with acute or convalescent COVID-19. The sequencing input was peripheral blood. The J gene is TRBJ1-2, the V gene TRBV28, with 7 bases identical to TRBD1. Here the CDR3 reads CASSSRGTERGYTF. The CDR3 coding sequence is TGTGCCAGCAGTTCCCGGGGGACAGAGAGAGGCTACACCTTC.